This entry lists 13 T cell receptor beta chains sequenced from one sample in a study of cytomegalovirus exposure and HLA in healthy donors listed by TCRdb under 2017. Receptors were amplified or captured by the immunoSEQ multiplex PCR assay. For the multiplex PCR, a mixture combining 60 forward primers for TCR Vbeta segments and 13 reverse primers for TCR Jbeta segments was used. TCRdb carries this immuneACCESS record with in-frame sequences only. Its versions omit some clonotypes, under half of them owing to an unresolved V gene in the studies checked, with the rest unexplained. For this sample the table gives about 260,000 clones, of which 84% were detected only once. Of the sample, 2% to 2.5% falls within the top ten clones. The specimen sequenced was PBMCs. All receptors derive from a middle-aged woman in good health and CMV-seropositive.

The chain links TRBV27 to TRBJ2-2; D call uncertain. The CDR3 has 12 amino acids. Germline CDR1 is MNHEY and CDR2 is SMNVEV (reference sequence). The V and J ends lost 6 bases and 4 bases respectively, with 6 bases between them. In DNA form, the CDR3 reads TGTGCCAGCAGCCTCTTCACCGGGGAGCTGTTTTTT. Its protein product is CASSLFTGELFF.

The chain has TRBV29-1 and TRBJ2-7; D gene uncertain. The CDR3 length is 12 residues. Trimming pared 5 bases from V and 2 bases from J, leaving 10 bases between. From germline, CDR1 is SQVTM and CDR2 ANQGSEA. CDR3 in DNA: TGCAGCGTTTCCGTTCCAGCCTACGAGCAGTACTTC. Translation: CSVSVPAYEQYF.

The chain employs TRBV18 and TRBJ1-6; 8 bases map to TRBD1. This CDR3 region has 20 residues. The germline V gene encodes CDR1 KGHSH and CDR2 LQKENI. With V trimmed by 5 bases and J by 0 bases, 15 bases remained unmatched. CDR3 DNA: TGTGCCAGCTCAAGTATCGGGACAGGAGTACCGAGCTCCTATAATTCACCCCTCCACTTT. Protein sequence: CASSSIGTGVPSSYNSPLHF.

The gene calls are TRBV5-1 and TRBJ2-1; 11 bases are shared with TRBD2. The CDR3 runs to 17 residues. V lost 0 bases, J lost 4 bases, and 6 bases stayed unmatched. Germline loops: CDR1 SGHRS, CDR2 YFSETQ. For the CDR3, the DNA is TGCGCCAGCAGCTTGGGACTAGCGGGAAGGGAGTACAATGAGCAGTTCTTC. The encoded protein is CASSLGLAGREYNEQFF.

This chain uses TRBV6-5 with TRBJ1-1; 9 nucleotides line up with TRBD1. V gave up 4 bases and J gave up 5 bases; unmatched junction bases: 11. This CDR3 is 16 amino acids long. Germline V CDR1 and CDR2: MNHEY, SVGAGI. The DNA for the CDR3 is TGTGCCAGCAGTTTTGGTCCCGGGACAGGGAAGACTGAAGCTTTCTTT. Its protein product is CASSFGPGTGKTEAFF.

CDR3 DNA: TGTGCCTGGAGTCAAATACCAACCCCGGACAGGGGGCGAGGAAACACCATATATTTT. It yields the protein CAWSQIPTPDRGRGNTIYF. The chain has TRBV30 and TRBJ1-3; 11 bases match TRBD1. The V gene end was trimmed by 2 bases and the J gene end by 4 bases; junction bases not matched to a gene: 16. Germline CDR1 GTSNPN, CDR2 SVGIG (reference sequence). This CDR3 has 19 residues.

The J gene is TRBJ1-2, the V gene TRBV20-1, with D perhaps TRBD1 (5 bases). Germline V gene lookup returns CDR1 DFQATT and CDR2 SNEGSKA (reference sequence). V lost 8 bases and J 4 bases, leaving 8 bases between the germline ends. This CDR3 contains 10 residues. The CDR3 loop is CSQGGYGYTF. CDR3 sequence (DNA): TGCAGTCAGGGCGGCTATGGCTACACCTTC.

The rearrangement uses TRBV7-9 and TRBJ1-4; TRBD1 is a possible D gene (6 bases). The CDR3 runs 14 residues. CDR1 and CDR2 from the germline V gene are SEHNR and FQNEAQ (reference sequence). Trimming took 5 bases from V and 8 from J, leaving 15 bases between them. CDR3 coding DNA: TGTGCCAGCAGCCGACAGGCGACCAAAGAAAAACTGTTTTTT. Translated, it gives CASSRQATKEKLFF.

V gene TRBV7-6 combines with J gene TRBJ2-1, with 7 nucleotides matching TRBD1. Unmatched junction bases numbered 9, after V lost 5 bases and J lost 8 bases. The CDR3 runs to 14 residues. The V gene's germline CDR1 is SGHVS and CDR2 FNYEAQ. The CDR3 spells CASSPDPDRYEQFF. CDR3 DNA sequence: TGTGCCAGCAGCCCCGACCCGGACAGGTATGAGCAGTTCTTC.

This chain uses TRBV11-2 with TRBJ1-1; D call uncertain. The CDR3 covers 14 residues. V gave up 1 base and J gave up 1 base, with 7 bases separating them. Germline V gene lookup returns CDR1 SGHAT and CDR2 FQNNGV. This CDR3 is CASSLARGNTEAFF. The DNA of the CDR3 is TGTGCCAGCAGCTTAGCTCGGGGGAACACTGAAGCTTTCTTT.

The chain joins TRBV11-3 to TRBJ2-3; 9 nucleotides agree with TRBD2. J lost 4 bases, V lost 5 bases, and 10 bases had no gene match. The CDR3 is 16 residues long. Germline V lookup: CDR1 SGHNT, CDR2 YENEEA. The CDR3: CASSPFGGRAPDTQYF. The CDR3 nucleotides read TGTGCCAGCAGCCCATTCGGCGGGAGGGCCCCAGATACGCAGTATTTT.

The rearrangement links TRBV30 to TRBJ2-3, with D possibly TRBD2 on 6 matching bases. Germline CDR1 reads GTSNPN; CDR2 reads SVGIG (reference sequence). This CDR3 region has 13 residues. Trimming left V 3 bases short and J 3 bases short, with 10 bases between. CDR3 amino acids: CAWRLAGTDTQYF. CDR3 DNA sequence: TGTGCCTGGAGACTAGCCGGGACAGATACGCAGTATTTT.

This clone has more than one count but fewer than ten. CDR3 DNA sequence: TGCGCCAGCAGCTCGGACAACGCCTACGAGCAGTACTTC. Translation: CASSSDNAYEQYF. V gene TRBV5-1 combines with J gene TRBJ2-7, with D perhaps matching TRBD1 (5 bases). The CDR3 is 13 amino acids. With 3 bases removed from V and 2 bases from J, the gap between germline ends came to 9 bases. CDR1 is SGHRS, CDR2 YFSETQ, per germline.